This T cell receptor beta chain was retrieved from a study of cytomegalovirus exposure and HLA in healthy donors. Assay used: immunoSEQ multiplex PCR; TCRdb lists only in-frame clones, some missing. The sample contains under 150,000 clones, approximately 86% of which appear only once. A word on this clone: Its antigen is currently unknown.

The CDR3 consists of 14 residues. Per the germline V gene, CDR1 is WSHSY and CDR2 is SAAADI. Trimming removed 4 bases at V and 7 bases at J, with 16 bases between. General study points: It was confirmed in vitro that three of the CMV-associated chains were specific for CMV antigens. The study found most TCR sequences rare, yet found some public TCRs in many donors. The authors listed 150 to 200 TCR beta chains as cytomegalovirus-associated.

This chain joins TRBV10-2 and TRBJ2-5; D perhaps matches TRBD1 (5 bases). Sample: PBMCs. The clonotype was recovered from a man younger than 35 in good health and CMV-seropositive. CDR3 loop: CASSGLQASGTQYF. CDR3 nucleotide sequence: TGCGCCAGCAGTGGCCTACAGGCTTCGGGGACCCAGTACTTC.